The 25 T cell receptor beta chains given below trace back to one sample, sequenced in a study of T-cell reconstitution after alpha-beta-depleted transplantation in children. Findings and limits, study-wide: A year had passed since transplant, and T-cell counts and diversity by then came mostly from newly produced T cells.

Preparation of the TCRbeta library used unique molecular identifiers. TCRdb reprocessed the PCR reads with MiXCR, giving one entry per CDR3 protein. The table shows some 300,000 distinct CDR3 sequences, with over 7.5% occurring only once. These receptors have no known antigen. The material was peripheral blood, obtained 360 days after TCRalphabeta/CD19-depleted stem cell transplant. These receptors were obtained from a female patient under 10 years old who had a stem cell transplant for Fanconi anemia, so the T cells may come from the graft donor.

This clonotype was seen ten or more times. V is TRBV12-3 or TRBV12-4 and J is TRBJ2-5, with a weak D call TRBD2 (5 bases). With 5 bases removed from V and 1 base from J, the gap between germline ends came to 14 bases. The length of the CDR3 is 15 residues. The CDR3 loop reads CASSPWASSQETQYF. CDR3 in DNA: TGTGCCAGCAGTCCATGGGCTAGCAGCCAAGAGACCCAGTACTTC.

The chain recombines TRBV28 with TRBJ1-1; TRBD1 agrees at 8 bases. This CDR3 region has 15 residues. Germline assignment: CDR1 MDHEN and CDR2 SYDVKM. J gave up 5 bases and V 5 bases, and 10 bases lay outside the gene matches. The CDR3 nucleotides are TGTGCCAGCAGTCCCCCTGACAGGGGTCGGACTGAAGCTTTCTTT. Translating it yields CASSPPDRGRTEAFF.

This clonotype was counted ten times or more. This chain joins TRBV7-2 and TRBJ2-2, with 7 bases that match TRBD2. The V gene's germline CDR1 is SGHTA and CDR2 FQGNSA. The CDR3 is 15 amino acids. V shed 3 bases, J shed 8 bases, and the junction held 9 bases outside the gene matches. The CDR3 reads CASSFRLAHRGELFF. DNA of the CDR3: TGTGCCAGCAGCTTCAGACTAGCCCATCGGGGGGAGCTGTTTTTT.

Ten or more counts support this clonotype. The V and J genes are TRBV7-2 and TRBJ2-4; D unclear. V gave up 3 bases and J gave up 3 bases, with 3 bases separating them. This CDR3 spans 12 amino acids. Germline CDR1 is SGHTA and CDR2 is FQGNSA. CDR3 in amino acids: CASSFLKNIQYF. For the CDR3, the DNA is TGTGCCAGCAGCTTCCTCAAAAACATTCAGTACTTC.

The rearrangement uses TRBV7-6 and TRBJ2-1; 9 nucleotides align to TRBD2. Germline CDR1 SGHVS, CDR2 FNYEAQ. This CDR3 region has 17 residues. J gave up 6 bases and V 0 bases, and 9 bases lay outside the gene matches. For the CDR3, the DNA is TGTGCCAGCAGCTTAGCGCCGGGGCTAGCGGGGACCAATGAGCAGTTCTTC. Translating gives CASSLAPGLAGTNEQFF. Supplemented by reference TRBV7-6 and TRBJ2-1, the full variable domain reads GAGVSQSPRYKVTKRGQDVALRCDPISGHVSLYWYRQALGQGPEFLTYFNYEAQQDKSGLPNDRFSAERPEGSISTLTIQRTEQRDSAMYRCASSLAPGLAGTNEQFFGPGTRLTVL.

There are a few counts of this clonotype. The chain links TRBV6-4 to TRBJ2-2; 11 bases line up with TRBD2. The germline gives CDR1 MRHNA, CDR2 SNTAGT. The CDR3 covers 20 residues. V shed 5 bases, J shed 0 bases, and the junction held 14 bases outside the gene matches. Here the CDR3 DNA reads TGTGCCAGCAGTAGGTGGAAATTCTCGGGACTAGCGGCGAACACCGGGGAGCTGTTTTTT. It codes for CASSRWKFSGLAANTGELFF.

This clonotype was counted between two and nine times. J is TRBJ1-6 and V is TRBV7-8, with D possibly being TRBD1 (6 bases). The ends were cut back, 5 bases at V and 2 bases at J, with 10 bases in the middle. The CDR3 extends over 15 amino acids. The V gene's germline CDR1 is SGHVS and CDR2 FQNEAQ. In DNA form, the CDR3 reads TGTGCCAGCAGCCTAGGGGGGACCTATAATTCACCCCTCCACTTT. Translated, it gives CASSLGGTYNSPLHF.

This clonotype was seen ten or more times. This chain uses TRBV20-1 with TRBJ2-4, with D uncertain. The CDR3 loop spans 18 amino acids. Trimming left V 2 bases short and J 0 bases short, with 20 bases between. From germline, CDR1 is DFQATT and CDR2 SNEGSKA (reference sequence). As DNA, the CDR3 is TGCAGTGCTAGAAAACCAATCCATAACGTTCTAGCCAAAAACATTCAGTACTTC. Its protein is CSARKPIHNVLAKNIQYF.

The chain combines TRBV12-3 or TRBV12-4 with TRBJ2-5; 8 bases map to TRBD2. V was clipped by 4 bases and J by 1 base; unmatched bases: 5. The CDR3 is made up of 15 amino acids. This CDR3 reads CASSSRGGPQETQYF. In nucleotides, the CDR3 is TGTGCCAGCAGTTCGCGCGGGGGGCCCCAAGAGACCCAGTACTTC.

The table lists this clonotype with a few counts. The rearrangement uses TRBV18 and TRBJ2-2; 7 positions match TRBD1. J was trimmed by 0 bases and V by 8 bases; bases with no gene match: 9. The germline V gene has CDR1 KGHSH and CDR2 LQKENI. The CDR3 runs to 16 residues. The CDR3 is CASRRRQGTNTGELFF. The CDR3 DNA reads TGTGCCAGCAGACGACGACAGGGAACGAACACCGGGGAGCTGTTTTTT.

The chain employs TRBV19 and TRBJ2-4; 11 positions match TRBD1. This CDR3 has 17 residues. Germline V gives CDR1 LNHDA, CDR2 SQIVND (reference sequence). With 2 bases clipped from V and 6 bases from J, the junction kept 9 bases outside the gene matches. The DNA for the CDR3 is TGTGCCAGTAGTATATGGGCGGACAGGGGGCCGGCAAACATTCAGTACTTC. Residues: CASSIWADRGPANIQYF.

The chain links TRBV5-6 to TRBJ1-1; 9 nucleotides align to TRBD1. This CDR3 is built from 16 residues. The V segment lost 2 bases and the J segment 3 bases; nucleotides outside the gene matches: 8. Germline V CDR1 and CDR2: SGHDT, YYEEEE. Here the CDR3 DNA reads TGTGCCAGCAGCTTACGAACAGGGGGCCGTGACACTGAAGCTTTCTTT. Residues: CASSLRTGGRDTEAFF.

This clonotype has a count of ten or more. Here the CDR3 reads CAIREGPGGELFF. The CDR3 DNA is TGTGCCATCCGGGAAGGGCCCGGCGGGGAGCTGTTTTTT. The chain uses TRBV10-3 and TRBJ2-2; possible D gene TRBD2, 5 bases. The CDR3 has 13 residues. Per germline, CDR1 ENHRY and CDR2 SYGVKD. V gave up 8 bases and J gave up 7 bases, with 14 bases separating them.

This clonotype was picked up many times. V usage is TRBV7-2 and J usage is TRBJ2-2; D remains ambiguous. CDR1 and CDR2 from the germline V gene are SGHTA and FQGNSA. The CDR3 loop spans 15 amino acids. Between the trimmed V and J ends, which lost 1 base and 7 bases, there was a span of 13 bases. CDR3 in amino acids: CASSLVADKYGELFF. CDR3 DNA sequence: TGTGCCAGCAGCTTAGTCGCAGACAAATACGGGGAGCTGTTTTTT.

In this sample, this clonotype turned up a few times. The rearrangement joins TRBV6-1 to TRBJ2-7; 8 bases align to TRBD2. Looked up from germline, CDR1 is MNHNS and CDR2 is SASEGT. V dropped 3 bases and J dropped 4; count of bases not matched to a gene: 5. The CDR3 spans 14 residues. This CDR3 is CASSDGTSDYEQYF. Written as DNA, the CDR3 is TGTGCCAGCAGTGATGGGACTAGTGATTACGAGCAGTACTTC.

In this sample, this clonotype turned up many times. This chain links TRBV5-1 with TRBJ2-2, with a tentative D call TRBD2 (6 bases). V lost 4 bases to trimming and J lost 10 bases, with 14 bases between them. Germline V gives CDR1 SGHRS, CDR2 YFSETQ. This CDR3 comprises 13 residues. CDR3 DNA sequence: TGCGCCAGCAGCGTGTTGAGGAGGGAGGAGCTGTTTTTT. This gives the protein CASSVLRREELFF. Complete variable domain (other parts from reference TRBV5-1 and TRBJ2-2): KAGVTQTPRYLIKTRGQQVTLSCSPISGHRSVSWYQQTPGQGLQFLFEYFSETQRNKGNFPGRFSGRQFSNSRSEMNVSTLELGDSALYLCASSVLRREELFFGEGSRLTVL.

This clonotype appeared many times. The rearrangement links TRBV15 to TRBJ2-7; maybe TRBD1 (5 bases). The V and J ends lost 1 base and 4 bases respectively, with 11 bases between them. Germline CDR1 LNHNV, CDR2 YYDKDF (reference sequence). The CDR3 is made up of 14 amino acids. CDR3 in amino acids: CATSRGGRVYEQYV. The CDR3 bases are TGTGCCACCAGCAGAGGCGGCAGGGTGTACGAGCAGTACGTC.

This clonotype was seen ten or more times. The chain carries TRBV5-1 and TRBJ1-1, with D perhaps matching TRBD1 (5 bases). Germline lookup yields CDR1 SGHRS and CDR2 YFSETQ. The CDR3 spans 14 residues. Trimming shortened V by 2 bases and J by 0 bases, and 8 bases separated the two germline ends. CDR3 sequence (DNA): TGCGCCAGCAGCTTTGGGGACCTGAACACTGAAGCTTTCTTT. This encodes CASSFGDLNTEAFF.

In this sample, this clonotype turned up a few times. CDR3 DNA: TGTGCCAGCAGCTTAGGTATCGGGGGACAGAGACCCTATGGCTACACCTTC. It encodes CASSLGIGGQRPYGYTF. The rearrangement uses TRBV7-9 and TRBJ1-2; 7 nucleotides agree with TRBD1. V trimming: 1 base; J trimming: 4 bases; junction bases outside the gene matches: 12. This CDR3 comprises 17 residues. Germline-derived CDR1 and CDR2 are SEHNR and FQNEAQ (reference sequence).

The chain has TRBV19 and TRBJ2-2; D remains unclear. Germline values: CDR1 LNHDA, CDR2 SQIVND (reference sequence). CDR3 length equals 14 residues. V lost 4 bases to trimming and J lost 0 bases, with 6 bases between them. The CDR3 reads CASSNRANTGELFF. In DNA form, the CDR3 reads TGTGCCAGTAGTAATCGAGCGAACACCGGGGAGCTGTTTTTT.

This clonotype was seen repeatedly, ten times or more. J is TRBJ2-5 and V is TRBV20-1, with a weak D call TRBD2 (5 bases). Germline V CDR1 and CDR2: DFQATT, SNEGSKA (reference sequence). CDR3 size: 14 residues. Trimming cost V 3 bases and J 5 bases, with 16 bases left between them. The CDR3 region is CSASAAPVAETQYF. The DNA of the CDR3 is TGCAGTGCTAGTGCGGCTCCTGTAGCGGAGACCCAGTACTTC.

The chain has TRBV4-1 and TRBJ2-3; a possible D gene is TRBD1 (8 bases). CDR3 length: 18 residues. Between the trimmed V and J ends, which lost 5 bases and 0 bases, there was a span of 21 bases. Germline V gene lookup returns CDR1 MGHRA and CDR2 YSYEKL. The CDR3 coding sequence is TGCGCCAGCAGCGGTGGACAGGGAGGGGGCCTTAGCACAGATACGCAGTATTTT. Translated, it gives CASSGGQGGGLSTDTQYF.

This clonotype was found many times. This sequence joins TRBV6-5 and TRBJ1-2; D remains unclear. This CDR3 is built from 14 residues. The V gene lost 0 bases and the J gene lost 8 bases, with 13 bases spanning the gap. The germline gives CDR1 MNHEY, CDR2 SVGAGI. This CDR3 is CASSYSKGSGGYTF. In nucleotides, the CDR3 is TGTGCCAGCAGTTACTCCAAGGGCTCTGGAGGCTACACCTTC.

This clonotype has at least ten counts. The genes are TRBV5-1 and TRBJ2-7, with 9 bases matching TRBD1. Germline assignment: CDR1 SGHRS and CDR2 YFSETQ. The CDR3 is 16 amino acids. Trimming cost V 2 bases and J 4 bases; bases outside gene matches: 10. The CDR3 loop reads CASSFISGTGLYEQYF. As DNA, the CDR3 is TGCGCCAGCAGCTTTATATCGGGGACAGGGTTGTACGAGCAGTACTTC.

This clonotype was counted ten times or more. The chain employs TRBV27 and TRBJ1-6; 7 bases fit TRBD1. V shed 3 bases, J shed 10 bases, and the junction held 9 bases outside the gene matches. Germline V gene data show CDR1 as MNHEY and CDR2 as SMNVEV (reference sequence). CDR3 length: 15 residues. The CDR3 is CASSLTGLNSSPLHF. The CDR3 coding sequence is TGTGCCAGCAGTTTGACAGGGTTGAATAGCTCACCCCTCCACTTT.